Given below is one T cell receptor beta chain in context. This entry is derived from a study of cytomegalovirus exposure and HLA in healthy donors. Germline CDR1 MGHDK, CDR2 SYGVNS. There are 16 residues in the CDR3. The V end lost 4 bases, the J end lost 0 bases, and 13 bases lay between the germline ends. Both 60 Vbeta primers and 13 Jbeta primers went into the PCR. Clones were sequenced by immunoSEQ multiplex PCR, and TCRdb holds only the in-frame ones, with some missing. The sample lists about 180,000 clones, 75% to 90% occurring once. The genes are TRBV25-1 and TRBJ2-1, with D perhaps matching TRBD1 (6 bases). This sequence was found in a man between 25 and 39 years old in good health and CMV-seropositive. The sequenced material came from PBMCs. The CDR3 reads CASSGRLGGSYNEQFF. CDR3 in DNA: TGTGCCAGCAGTGGCCGGTTAGGGGGCTCCTACAATGAGCAGTTCTTC.